Below, one T cell receptor (beta chain) is given with its context. Germline CDR1 reads LGHNA; CDR2 reads YSLEER. Trimming cost V 0 bases and J 0 bases, with 8 bases left between them. The CDR3 length is 16 residues. This record comes from a study of blood T cell repertoires in COVID-19. Study details: Sites in the United States, Italy and Spain provided acute and convalescent COVID-19 samples. PBMCs, B-cell-depleted T cells, or T cells were the source of the cDNA or gDNA that made up the material.

The participants were between about 18 and 89 years old and came from about two dozen US areas. TCRdb keeps only in-frame clones here, not all; method: immunoSEQ multiplex PCR. The table records more than 300,000 clones, more than 70% of them present only once. This sequence joins TRBV4-3 and TRBJ1-4; the D is unclear. The receptor was derived from a woman younger than 35 who had recovered from COVID-19. Material: PBMCs or T cells enriched from blood (not recorded which). For the CDR3, the DNA is TGCGCCAGCAGCCAAGAGAGAACAGCAACTAATGAAAAACTGTTTTTT. This encodes CASSQERTATNEKLFF.